The rows below give T cell receptor beta chains drawn from one sample of a study of T cells in placental villitis. Measured with immunoSEQ multiplex PCR; TCRdb has only the in-frame clones, and not every one. The table includes about 1,500 clones, 76% detected once. Input material: placental tissue containing maternal and fetal cells. The receptor set was obtained from a human patient with villitis of unknown etiology; the placental T cells may come from both mother and fetus. Both conserved end residues are part of each CDR3. Each record gives: clone size, J gene, V gene, D gene, CDR3 protein, CDR3 DNA. D genes are given only for firm matches. Part of the rows lack a size; the others show once, few, many or a class for expanded clones.

abundance: -
j_gene: TRBJ1-6
v_gene: TRBV30
d_gene: TRBD1
CDR3aa: CAWRPGQGTYNSPLHF
CDR3nt: TGTGCCTGGAGGCCGGGACAGGGAACCTATAATTCACCCCTCCACTTT

abundance: once
j_gene: TRBJ1-3
v_gene: TRBV2
d_gene: TRBD1
CDR3aa: CASRPPGQPLSGNTIYF
CDR3nt: TGTGCCAGCAGACCCCCGGGACAGCCCCTCTCTGGAAACACCATATATTTT

abundance: -
j_gene: TRBJ1-6
v_gene: TRBV7-3
d_gene: -
CDR3aa: CASSLGTYNSPLHF
CDR3nt: TGTGCCAGCAGCTTAGGAACCTATAATTCACCCCTCCACTTT

abundance: -
j_gene: TRBJ1-1
v_gene: TRBV29-1
d_gene: -
CDR3aa: CSAYMNTEAFF
CDR3nt: TGCAGCGCCTACATGAACACTGAAGCTTTCTTT

abundance: -
j_gene: TRBJ2-2
v_gene: TRBV19
d_gene: -
CDR3aa: CASSMSPGELFF
CDR3nt: TGTGCCAGTAGTATGAGCCCCGGGGAGCTGTTTTTT

abundance: once
j_gene: TRBJ1-2
v_gene: TRBV6-2/TRBV6-3
d_gene: TRBD1
CDR3aa: CASSYTGGYGYTF
CDR3nt: TGTGCCAGCAGTTACACAGGGGGCTATGGCTACACCTTC

abundance: -
j_gene: TRBJ2-1
v_gene: TRBV12-5
d_gene: TRBD2
CDR3aa: CASGSSTSSGRGYEQFF
CDR3nt: TGTGCTAGTGGTTCCTCGACTAGCAGCGGGAGGGGGTATGAGCAGTTCTTC

abundance: few
j_gene: TRBJ2-4
v_gene: TRBV7-9
d_gene: TRBD2
CDR3aa: CASSDPGGENIQYF
CDR3nt: TGTGCCAGCAGCGACCCGGGAGGTGAAAACATTCAGTACTTC

abundance: large
j_gene: TRBJ2-1
v_gene: TRBV6-2/TRBV6-3
d_gene: -
CDR3aa: CASSYGSPREQFF
CDR3nt: TGTGCCAGCAGTTACGGTAGTCCCAGGGAGCAGTTCTTC

abundance: -
j_gene: TRBJ2-1
v_gene: TRBV5-4
d_gene: TRBD2
CDR3aa: CASSFAAGGTSYNEQFF
CDR3nt: TGTGCCAGCAGCTTTGCTGCGGGAGGAACCTCCTACAATGAGCAGTTCTTC

abundance: -
j_gene: TRBJ2-5
v_gene: TRBV5-1
d_gene: TRBD2
CDR3aa: CASSRVAGVETQYF
CDR3nt: TGCGCCAGCAGCAGGGTAGCGGGAGTGGAGACCCAGTACTTC

abundance: few
j_gene: TRBJ2-2
v_gene: TRBV5-1
d_gene: -
CDR3aa: CASSRAGELFF
CDR3nt: TGCGCCAGCAGCCGGGCCGGGGAGCTGTTTTTT

abundance: once
j_gene: TRBJ2-3
v_gene: TRBV5-6
d_gene: TRBD2
CDR3aa: CASSLSPREAQYF
CDR3nt: TGTGCCAGCAGCTTGAGTCCGCGGGAGGCGCAGTATTTT

abundance: -
j_gene: TRBJ1-1
v_gene: TRBV3-1/TRBV3-2
d_gene: TRBD1
CDR3aa: CASSLQGAATEAFF
CDR3nt: TGTGCCAGCAGCCTCCAGGGGGCTGCCACTGAAGCTTTCTTT

abundance: -
j_gene: TRBJ2-2
v_gene: TRBV9
d_gene: -
CDR3aa: CASSGRANTGELFF
CDR3nt: TGTGCCAGCAGCGGGAGGGCGAACACCGGGGAGCTGTTTTTT

abundance: -
j_gene: TRBJ2-2
v_gene: TRBV29-1
d_gene: -
CDR3aa: CSVRDRVFF
CDR3nt: TGCAGCGTTCGGGATAGGGTTTTTTTT

abundance: -
j_gene: TRBJ1-1
v_gene: TRBV6-5
d_gene: -
CDR3aa: CASTPRGENTEAFF
CDR3nt: TGTGCCAGCACCCCCCGGGGAGAGAACACTGAAGCTTTCTTT

abundance: -
j_gene: TRBJ2-1
v_gene: TRBV19
d_gene: -
CDR3aa: CASSLRTTDYNEQFF
CDR3nt: TGTGCCAGTAGTCTCCGGACTACCGACTACAATGAGCAGTTCTTC

abundance: -
j_gene: TRBJ1-2
v_gene: TRBV20-1
d_gene: -
CDR3aa: CSASDTPSLSYGYTF
CDR3nt: TGCAGTGCTAGTGATACCCCAAGTCTCTCCTATGGCTACACCTTC

abundance: -
j_gene: TRBJ2-7
v_gene: TRBV12-3/TRBV12-4
d_gene: -
CDR3aa: CASSPNYEQYF
CDR3nt: TGTGCCAGCAGTCCCAACTACGAGCAGTACTTC

abundance: -
j_gene: TRBJ1-5
v_gene: TRBV19
d_gene: -
CDR3aa: CASSTIRVLRNQPQHF
CDR3nt: TGTGCCAGTTCCACAATCAGGGTCTTGCGCAATCAGCCCCAGCATTTT

abundance: -
j_gene: TRBJ2-3
v_gene: TRBV5-4
d_gene: -
CDR3aa: CASSLEGGMGVTDTQYF
CDR3nt: TGTGCCAGCAGCTTGGAGGGCGGAATGGGGGTAACAGATACGCAGTATTTT

abundance: once
j_gene: TRBJ1-3
v_gene: TRBV6-6
d_gene: -
CDR3aa: CVSSFQGNTIYF
CDR3nt: TGTGTCAGCAGTTTTCAGGGAAACACCATATATTTT

abundance: -
j_gene: TRBJ2-5
v_gene: TRBV5-1
d_gene: TRBD1
CDR3aa: CASSHRGETQYF
CDR3nt: TGCGCCAGCAGCCACAGGGGTGAGACCCAGTACTTC

abundance: -
j_gene: TRBJ1-5
v_gene: TRBV18
d_gene: -
CDR3aa: CASSPNRNQPQHF
CDR3nt: TGTGCCAGCTCTCCTAACCGAAATCAGCCCCAGCATTTT

abundance: -
j_gene: TRBJ1-4
v_gene: TRBV9
d_gene: -
CDR3aa: CASSTSTGQGEKLFF
CDR3nt: TGTGCCAGCAGCACCTCGACGGGGCAGGGTGAAAAACTGTTTTTT

abundance: large
j_gene: TRBJ2-7
v_gene: TRBV2
d_gene: -
CDR3aa: CASSQGLPAEQYF
CDR3nt: TGTGCCAGCAGTCAGGGACTTCCCGCTGAGCAGTACTTC

abundance: -
j_gene: TRBJ2-7
v_gene: TRBV5-4
d_gene: TRBD1
CDR3aa: CASSEKFGTGLLEQYF
CDR3nt: TGTGCCAGCAGCGAAAAATTCGGGACAGGGCTACTGGAGCAGTACTTC

abundance: -
j_gene: TRBJ2-3
v_gene: TRBV5-1
d_gene: -
CDR3aa: CASSQPSGEVDTQYF
CDR3nt: TGCGCCAGCAGCCAACCATCGGGAGAGGTAGATACGCAGTATTTT

abundance: few
j_gene: TRBJ2-3
v_gene: TRBV9
d_gene: -
CDR3aa: CASSAGPDGTQYF
CDR3nt: TGTGCCAGCAGCGCGGGCCCAGACGGGACGCAGTATTTT

abundance: -
j_gene: TRBJ2-7
v_gene: TRBV28
d_gene: -
CDR3aa: CANSWANFYEQYF
CDR3nt: TGTGCCAACAGTTGGGCCAATTTCTACGAGCAGTACTTC

abundance: -
j_gene: TRBJ2-5
v_gene: TRBV13
d_gene: -
CDR3aa: CASSLRQIQETQYF
CDR3nt: TGTGCCAGCAGCTTAAGGCAGATCCAAGAGACCCAGTACTTC

abundance: -
j_gene: TRBJ2-7
v_gene: TRBV6-5
d_gene: -
CDR3aa: CASKTASSYEQYF
CDR3nt: TGTGCCAGCAAAACAGCGAGCTCCTACGAGCAGTACTTC

abundance: large
j_gene: TRBJ2-1
v_gene: TRBV5-1
d_gene: -
CDR3aa: CASSDGTNYNEQFF
CDR3nt: TGCGCCAGCAGCGACGGGACAAACTACAATGAGCAGTTCTTC

abundance: -
j_gene: TRBJ2-5
v_gene: TRBV28
d_gene: -
CDR3aa: CASSSIGQLQETQYF
CDR3nt: TGTGCCAGCAGTTCTATCGGACAGTTACAAGAGACCCAGTACTTC

abundance: -
j_gene: TRBJ1-4
v_gene: TRBV5-4
d_gene: -
CDR3aa: CASSLDVGGNEKLFF
CDR3nt: TGTGCCAGCAGCTTGGATGTTGGTGGGAATGAAAAACTGTTTTTT

abundance: -
j_gene: TRBJ2-1
v_gene: TRBV12-3/TRBV12-4
d_gene: -
CDR3aa: CASSVGEYNEQFF
CDR3nt: TGTGCCAGCAGCGTAGGGGAGTACAATGAGCAGTTCTTC

abundance: -
j_gene: TRBJ2-1
v_gene: TRBV25-1
d_gene: TRBD1
CDR3aa: CASSSPGTGARNEQFF
CDR3nt: TGTGCCAGCAGTTCTCCCGGGACAGGGGCGCGCAATGAGCAGTTCTTC

abundance: few
j_gene: TRBJ2-5
v_gene: TRBV13
d_gene: -
CDR3aa: CASSTRQLQETQYF
CDR3nt: TGTGCCAGCAGCACTCGACAGCTACAAGAGACCCAGTACTTC

abundance: few
j_gene: TRBJ2-2
v_gene: TRBV2
d_gene: -
CDR3aa: CASSERVGELFF
CDR3nt: TGTGCCAGCAGTGAAAGGGTCGGGGAGCTGTTTTTT

abundance: -
j_gene: TRBJ2-5
v_gene: TRBV9
d_gene: TRBD2
CDR3aa: CASSVSGRETQYF
CDR3nt: TGTGCCAGCAGCGTTAGCGGGAGAGAGACCCAGTACTTC

abundance: -
j_gene: TRBJ2-3
v_gene: TRBV20-1
d_gene: -
CDR3aa: CSAIRTDTQYF
CDR3nt: TGCAGTGCTATTAGAACAGATACGCAGTATTTT

abundance: -
j_gene: TRBJ2-7
v_gene: TRBV7-9
d_gene: -
CDR3aa: CASSLGAGAPYEQYF
CDR3nt: TGTGCCAGCAGCTTAGGTGCAGGGGCGCCCTACGAGCAGTACTTC

abundance: once
j_gene: TRBJ2-3
v_gene: TRBV5-1
d_gene: TRBD2
CDR3aa: CASSYQGLAGTDTQYF
CDR3nt: TGCGCCAGCAGCTACCAGGGACTAGCGGGCACAGATACGCAGTATTTT

abundance: -
j_gene: TRBJ2-2
v_gene: TRBV7-9
d_gene: -
CDR3aa: CASSGYTGELFF
CDR3nt: TGTGCCAGCAGCGGGTACACCGGGGAGCTGTTTTTT